One and the same sample provided the 18 T cell receptor beta chains below, sequenced in a study of cytomegalovirus exposure and HLA in healthy donors. Sequenced by immunoSEQ multiplex PCR; TCRdb stores in-frame clones only, minus some. The data contain around 200,000 clones, about 81% of them singletons. The sample consisted of PBMCs. These receptor sequences come from a woman aged 30 to 39 in good health and CMV-seronegative.

This rearrangement joins TRBV11-3 to TRBJ1-3, with D unresolved. The CDR3 length is 15 residues. V was pared by 3 bases and J by 0 bases, with 9 bases between. CDR1 SGHNT and CDR2 YENEEA come from the germline V gene. The CDR3 protein is CASSLSTSSGNTIYF. The DNA for the CDR3 is TGTGCCAGCAGCTTGTCTACGAGCTCTGGAAACACCATATATTTT.

This chain joins TRBV7-9 and TRBJ1-1, with a weak D call TRBD1 (5 bases). This CDR3 spans 14 amino acids. The germline V gene has CDR1 SEHNR and CDR2 FQNEAQ (reference sequence). V lost 3 bases and J lost 0, with 8 bases in between. The CDR3 sequence is CASSLGGVNTEAFF. The CDR3 DNA follows: TGTGCCAGCAGCTTGGGAGGGGTGAACACTGAAGCTTTCTTT.

V usage is TRBV11-2 and J usage is TRBJ1-2; the D is unclear. The germline V gene encodes CDR1 SGHAT and CDR2 FQNNGV. The CDR3 is 14 residues long. The V gene lost 4 bases and the J gene lost 0 bases, with 9 bases spanning the gap. In nucleotides, the CDR3 is TGTGCCAGCAGCTCCTTTCAGTCTAACTATGGCTACACCTTC. Translated, it gives CASSSFQSNYGYTF. The variable domain in full, completed from reference TRBV11-2 and TRBJ1-2, reads EAGVAQSPRYKIIEKRQSVAFWCNPISGHATLYWYQQILGQGPKLLIQFQNNGVVDDSQLPKDRFSAERLKGVDSTLKIQPAKLEDSAVYLCASSSFQSNYGYTFGSGTRLTVV.

V usage is TRBV6-6 and J usage is TRBJ2-1, with 9 bases identical to TRBD1. The J segment lost 9 bases and the V segment lost 7 bases, leaving 13 bases of the junction unmatched. In germline, CDR1 is MNHNY, CDR2 SVGAGI (reference sequence). The CDR3 consists of 15 residues. CDR3 loop: CASTPAGTGSGEQFF. CDR3 bases: TGTGCCAGCACCCCAGCAGGGACAGGGAGCGGTGAGCAGTTCTTC.

This rearrangement joins TRBV5-4 to TRBJ2-5; 12 nucleotides agree with TRBD2. Germline V gene sequence: CDR1 SGHNT, CDR2 YYREEE (reference sequence). This CDR3 has 17 amino acids. V lost 7 bases to trimming and J lost 4 bases; unmatched junction nucleotides: 14. The CDR3: CASGTVGPSGRGETQYF. DNA for the CDR3: TGTGCCAGCGGAACGGTTGGGCCTAGCGGGAGGGGAGAGACCCAGTACTTC.

The chain is built from TRBV7-2 and TRBJ1-5; D may be TRBD1 (6 bases). The germline V gene has CDR1 SGHTA and CDR2 FQGNSA. The CDR3 runs 14 residues. V was cut by 5 bases and J by 6 bases, with 14 bases left in between. CDR3 in amino acids: CASSGQSLGQPQHF. CDR3 coding DNA: TGTGCCAGCAGCGGACAGAGCTTGGGTCAGCCCCAGCATTTT.

This rearrangement joins TRBV6-1 to TRBJ2-3; TRBD1 is a possible D gene (5 bases). With 4 bases removed from V and 1 base from J, the gap between germline ends came to 9 bases. CDR1 MNHNS and CDR2 SASEGT come from the germline V gene. The CDR3 runs to 14 residues. DNA of the CDR3: TGTGCCAGCAGTGCGTCGACAGGCACAGATACGCAGTATTTT. Translation: CASSASTGTDTQYF.

The rearrangement joins TRBV2 to TRBJ2-2; 7 bases map to TRBD2. Losses at the gene ends were 7 bases for V and 7 bases for J; bases not matched to a gene: 6. Germline CDR1 SNHLY, CDR2 FYNNEI. This CDR3 is 13 amino acids long. CDR3 amino acids: CASTPLAVGELFF. Here the CDR3 DNA reads TGTGCCAGCACCCCTCTAGCGGTCGGGGAGCTGTTTTTT.

The V gene is TRBV25-1, the J gene TRBJ2-2; D possibly corresponds to TRBD1 (7 bases). The CDR3 has 15 residues. Trimming stripped 1 base from V and 7 bases from J, with 13 bases between. Germline V CDR1 and CDR2: MGHDK, SYGVNS. CDR3 in DNA: TGTGCCAGCAGTGAATCTCGACAGGGAGGCGGGGAGCTGTTTTTT. This gives the protein CASSESRQGGGELFF.

A few counts support this clone. V usage is TRBV4-2 and J usage is TRBJ1-1; maybe TRBD1 (6 bases). The CDR3 loop spans 13 amino acids. The V and J ends lost 4 bases and 2 bases respectively, with 8 bases between them. CDR1 and CDR2 from the germline V gene are LGHNA and YNFKEQ. As DNA, the CDR3 is TGTGCCAGCAGCCCAGGGGCCAACACTGAAGCTTTCTTT. Protein sequence: CASSPGANTEAFF.

The J gene is TRBJ2-5, the V gene TRBV6-1; 8 nucleotides agree with TRBD2. There are 15 residues in the CDR3. V shed 5 bases, J shed 1 base, and the junction held 6 bases outside the gene matches. Germline V gene sequence: CDR1 MNHNS, CDR2 SASEGT. CDR3 nucleotide sequence: TGTGCCAGCAGTCCACTAGCGGTCTCCCAAGAGACCCAGTACTTC. It yields the protein CASSPLAVSQETQYF.

The chain carries TRBV30 and TRBJ1-2; D remains ambiguous. The CDR3 loop spans 12 amino acids. V dropped 2 bases and J dropped 8 bases, with 12 bases sitting between them. CDR1 GTSNPN and CDR2 SVGIG come from the germline V gene (reference sequence). The CDR3: CAWSPGPGGYTF. CDR3 DNA: TGTGCCTGGAGTCCCGGGCCGGGGGGCTACACCTTC.

The gene calls are TRBV18 and TRBJ2-7, with D perhaps matching TRBD1 (5 bases). V was clipped by 4 bases and J by 5 bases, with 15 bases between them. Germline loops: CDR1 KGHSH, CDR2 LQKENI. The length of the CDR3 is 14 residues. The CDR3 sequence is CASSQQGPRNEQYF. CDR3 nucleotides: TGTGCCAGCTCACAGCAGGGCCCTCGAAACGAGCAGTACTTC.

The chain carries TRBV30 and TRBJ2-7; perhaps TRBD1 as D (6 bases). CDR3 length: 18 amino acids. Trimming took off 0 bases at V and 1 base at J, with 22 bases between the two ends. In germline, CDR1 is GTSNPN, CDR2 SVGIG (reference sequence). The DNA for the CDR3 is TGTGCCTGGAGTGTACAGGGCCAGGACTTTAGCCCGTCCTACGAGCAGTACTTC. Its protein product is CAWSVQGQDFSPSYEQYF.

At least ten counts were recorded for this clone. The chain couples TRBV30 to TRBJ1-2; D not certain. With 2 bases removed from V and 2 bases from J, the gap between germline ends came to 6 bases. Germline CDR1 reads GTSNPN; CDR2 reads SVGIG (reference sequence). There are 12 residues in the CDR3. CDR3 nucleotide sequence: TGTGCCTGGAGTCCGGGGAACTATGGCTACACCTTC. The encoded protein is CAWSPGNYGYTF.

V gene TRBV5-1 combines with J gene TRBJ1-3; 9 nucleotides line up with TRBD1. V lost 4 bases and J lost 2; bases outside the gene matches: 7. The CDR3 contains 16 residues. CDR1 and CDR2 from the germline V gene are SGHRS and YFSETQ. CDR3 sequence (DNA): TGCGCCAGCAGCCCATACAGGGGGCAAACTGGAAACACCATATATTTT. Protein: CASSPYRGQTGNTIYF.

The chain employs TRBV19 and TRBJ2-7; D is possibly TRBD2 (5 bases). Trimming stripped 5 bases from V and 2 bases from J, with 19 bases between. Germline CDR1 is LNHDA and CDR2 is SQIVND (reference sequence). The CDR3 runs to 16 residues. The CDR3 region is CASSPSSRIGTYEQYF. The CDR3 DNA sequence: TGTGCCAGTAGTCCGAGCAGTCGGATCGGGACCTACGAGCAGTACTTC.

The chain links TRBV2 to TRBJ1-2; 11 nucleotides match TRBD1. The CDR3 extends over 14 amino acids. CDR1 is SNHLY and CDR2 is FYNNEI in the germline V gene. The V gene end was trimmed by 5 bases and the J gene end by 6 bases; junction bases not matched to a gene: 5. The CDR3 protein is CASSTGQGANGYTF. The CDR3, as DNA: TGTGCCAGCAGTACAGGACAGGGGGCCAATGGCTACACCTTC.